The 9 T cell receptor beta chains in this list originate from one sample, sequenced in a study of blood T cell repertoires in COVID-19. Some clones are missing from TCRdb's copy, which holds only in-frame ones; the method was immunoSEQ multiplex PCR. In the table there are fewer than 350,000 clones, 88% of which are singletons. Source material: PBMCs or T cells enriched from blood (not recorded which). The source of these receptors is a woman in her sixties in a cohort exposed to, infected with or recovered from COVID-19 (not recorded which).

The rearrangement joins TRBV4-1 to TRBJ2-1, with TRBD1 matching 8 bases. V shed 5 bases, J shed 0 bases, and the junction held 6 bases outside the gene matches. CDR1 and CDR2 from the germline V gene are MGHRA and YSYEKL. The CDR3 consists of 16 residues. The CDR3 nucleotides read TGCGCCAGCAGCTCCTACAGGGGGAGCTCCTACAATGAGCAGTTCTTC. Translating gives CASSSYRGSSYNEQFF.

V is TRBV12-5 and J is TRBJ2-3, with D unresolved. The CDR3 extends over 12 amino acids. CDR1 is LGHNT and CDR2 is FRNRAP in the germline V gene. V was cut by 7 bases and J by 2 bases, with 7 bases left in between. DNA of the CDR3: TGTGCTAGTGCCCCAAACACAGATACGCAGTATTTT. Its translation is CASAPNTDTQYF.

The table lists this clone with a count of one. This rearrangement joins TRBV9 to TRBJ2-2; 9 nucleotides match TRBD2. The CDR3 covers 16 residues. CDR1 is SGDLS, CDR2 YYNGEE, per germline. V lost 6 bases and J lost 4; bases outside the gene matches: 10. The CDR3 DNA reads TGTGCCAGCACCTGGCGGGAGGGCCGGGGCACCGGGGAGCTGTTTTTT. This translates into CASTWREGRGTGELFF.

The genes are TRBV4-1 and TRBJ2-7, with TRBD2 matching 9 bases. The V and J ends lost 1 base and 3 bases, in that order; junction bases with no gene match: 4. Germline CDR1 and CDR2: MGHRA and YSYEKL. The CDR3 length is 15 residues. The CDR3 bases are TGCGCCAGCAGCCAAGCCCCTAGCGGGATCTACGAGCAGTACTTC. Amino acids: CASSQAPSGIYEQYF.

The genes are TRBV5-6 and TRBJ2-7; 10 positions match TRBD2. The length of the CDR3 is 15 residues. Trimming at V came to 0 bases and at J to 5 bases, leaving 5 bases not matched to a gene. Germline loops: CDR1 SGHDT, CDR2 YYEEEE. The CDR3 nucleotides read TGTGCCAGCAGCTTGGGGGGACTAGCGATCCACGAGCAGTACTTC. It is translated as CASSLGGLAIHEQYF.

This chain joins TRBV30 and TRBJ1-5; tentative D call: TRBD1 (6 bases). V was trimmed by 0 bases and J by 4 bases, leaving 16 bases between them. The CDR3 spans 16 residues. Per the germline V gene, CDR1 is GTSNPN and CDR2 is SVGIG (reference sequence). The CDR3 region is CAWSVRGRGINQPQHF. The CDR3 DNA reads TGTGCCTGGAGTGTTAGGGGCAGGGGAATAAATCAGCCCCAGCATTTT.

This chain links TRBV7-2 with TRBJ2-2; D not resolved. V was clipped by 5 bases and J by 6 bases, with 10 bases between them. Looked up from germline, CDR1 is SGHTA and CDR2 is FQGNSA. The CDR3 extends over 13 amino acids. This CDR3 reads CASSPRIAGELFF. DNA of the CDR3: TGTGCCAGCAGCCCCCGTATCGCCGGGGAGCTGTTTTTT.

The rearrangement links TRBV18 to TRBJ1-2, with D possibly being TRBD1 (5 bases). This CDR3 has 14 residues. V gave up 3 bases and J gave up 4 bases, with 12 bases separating them. The germline V gene encodes CDR1 KGHSH and CDR2 LQKENI. In nucleotides, the CDR3 is TGTGCCAGCTCACCGGGCACCCAGGGCTATGGCTACACCTTC. As protein: CASSPGTQGYGYTF.

The chain employs TRBV29-1 and TRBJ1-2; 8 nucleotides match TRBD1. CDR1 SQVTM and CDR2 ANQGSEA come from the germline V gene. The CDR3 sequence is 15 residues long. The junction had 11 bases not matched to a gene; V was cut back by 4 bases and J by 4 bases. The CDR3 here is CSVAETGDSFYGYTF. CDR3 nucleotide sequence: TGCAGCGTTGCGGAGACAGGGGATTCCTTCTATGGCTACACCTTC.